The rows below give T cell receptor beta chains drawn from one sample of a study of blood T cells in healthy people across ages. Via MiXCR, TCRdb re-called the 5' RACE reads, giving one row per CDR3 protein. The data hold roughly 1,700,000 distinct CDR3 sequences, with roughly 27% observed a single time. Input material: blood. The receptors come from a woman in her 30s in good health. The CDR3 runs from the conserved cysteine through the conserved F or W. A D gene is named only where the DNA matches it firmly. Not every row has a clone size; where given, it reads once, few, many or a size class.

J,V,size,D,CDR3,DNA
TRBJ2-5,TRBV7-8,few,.,CASSLGLGVRETQYF,TGTGCCAGCAGCTTGGGCCTAGGAGTTAGAGAGACCCAGTACTTC
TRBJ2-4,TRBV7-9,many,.,CASSPRLEQQYF,TGTGCCAGCAGCCCTCGACTGGAACAACAGTACTTC
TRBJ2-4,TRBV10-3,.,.,CATRGGASYGNIQYF,TGTGCCACCAGAGGGGGGGCCTCGTATGGAAACATTCAGTACTTC
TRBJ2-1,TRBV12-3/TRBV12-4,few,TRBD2,CASTQRSVAGNGQFF,TGTGCCAGCACCCAACGTAGCGTAGCGGGCAATGGGCAGTTCTTC
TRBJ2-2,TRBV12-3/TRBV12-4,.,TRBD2,CASRGLAVTGELFF,TGTGCCAGCAGGGGACTAGCAGTCACCGGGGAGCTGTTTTTT
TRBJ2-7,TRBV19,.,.,CASKDPGDYEQYF,TGTGCCAGTAAGGATCCAGGAGACTACGAGCAGTACTTC
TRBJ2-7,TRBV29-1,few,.,CSFSRGGHEQYF,TGCAGCTTCTCCAGGGGGGGCCACGAGCAGTACTTC
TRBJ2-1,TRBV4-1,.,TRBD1,CASSQGFRQGRLNEQFF,TGCGCCAGCAGCCAAGGGTTCCGACAGGGGCGCCTTAATGAGCAGTTCTTC
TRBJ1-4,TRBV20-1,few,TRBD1,CSVKRGPTNEKLFF,TGCAGTGTAAAGAGGGGGCCAACTAATGAAAAACTGTTTTTT
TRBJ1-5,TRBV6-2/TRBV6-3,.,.,CASSYDGSQPQHF,TGTGCCAGCAGTTACGACGGTAGTCAGCCCCAGCATTTT
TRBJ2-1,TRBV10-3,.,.,CAISEQEMRQFF,TGTGCCATCAGTGAGCAGGAGATGAGACAGTTCTTC
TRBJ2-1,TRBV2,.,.,CASSGLARSYNEQFF,TGTGCCAGCAGTGGGTTAGCGAGGTCCTACAATGAGCAGTTCTTC
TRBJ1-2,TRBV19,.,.,CASSKAGQSHTGYTF,TGTGCCAGTAGTAAAGCAGGACAGTCACATACGGGCTACACCTTC
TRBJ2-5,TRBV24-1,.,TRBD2,CATSDPGTSQETQYF,TGTGCCACCAGTGATCCCGGGACTAGCCAAGAGACCCAGTACTTC
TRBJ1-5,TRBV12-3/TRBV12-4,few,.,CASSLSRGALGGEPQHF,TGTGCCAGCAGTCTCTCGCGAGGGGCGCTTGGGGGGGAGCCCCAGCATTTT
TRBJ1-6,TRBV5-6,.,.,CASSRQRDSPLHF,TGTGCCAGCAGCCGTCAACGGGATTCACCCCTCCACTTT
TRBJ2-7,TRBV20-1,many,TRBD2,CSARSGTSGSRLSYEQYF,TGCAGTGCTAGATCCGGGACTAGCGGGAGCAGGCTTTCGTACGAGCAGTACTTC
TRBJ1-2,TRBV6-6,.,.,CASRVTGGQDYGYTF,TGTGCCAGCAGAGTTACGGGGGGCCAGGACTATGGCTACACCTTC
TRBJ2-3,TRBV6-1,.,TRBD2,CANSLTSTNTQYF,TGTGCCAACTCCTTGACTAGCACGAATACGCAGTATTTT
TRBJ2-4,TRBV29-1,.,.,CSVAGAPSNIQYF,TGCAGCGTTGCTGGGGCCCCGAGTAACATTCAGTACTTC
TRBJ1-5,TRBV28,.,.,CASSPNGGNQPQHF,TGTGCCAGCAGTCCCAACGGGGGTAATCAGCCCCAGCATTTT
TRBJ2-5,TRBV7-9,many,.,CASTKQGALRETQYF,TGTGCCAGCACCAAGCAGGGCGCGTTACGAGAGACCCAGTACTTC
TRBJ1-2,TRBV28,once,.,CASKDPGLTLWSYTF,TGTGCCAGCAAAGACCCGGGCCTAACCTTATGGAGCTACACCTTC
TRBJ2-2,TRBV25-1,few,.,CASSSSGGVTGELFF,TGTGCCAGCAGTTCCTCGGGGGGCGTCACCGGGGAGCTGTTTTTT
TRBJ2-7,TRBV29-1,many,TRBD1,CSVDWTGQPYEQYF,TGCAGCGTTGATTGGACAGGGCAACCCTACGAGCAGTACTTC
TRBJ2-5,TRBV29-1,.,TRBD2,CSVIRLAGLETQYF,TGCAGCGTAATAAGACTAGCGGGATTGGAGACCCAGTACTTC
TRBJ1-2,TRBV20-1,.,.,CSARRQDGYTF,TGCAGTGCTAGAAGGCAGGATGGCTACACCTTC
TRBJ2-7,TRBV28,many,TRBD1,CASSSGTVSSYEQYF,TGTGCCAGCAGTTCAGGGACAGTGAGCTCCTACGAGCAGTACTTC
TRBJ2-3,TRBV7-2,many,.,CASSLVRTDTQYF,TGTGCCAGCAGCTTAGTCAGAACAGATACGCAGTATTTT
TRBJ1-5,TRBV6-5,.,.,CASSNRRFQPQHF,TGTGCCAGCAGTAACCGAAGGTTCCAGCCCCAGCATTTT
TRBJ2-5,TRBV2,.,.,CASMYSQETQYF,TGTGCCAGCATGTACAGTCAAGAGACCCAGTACTTC
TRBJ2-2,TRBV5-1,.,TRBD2,CASSLVGSGSWDTGELFF,TGCGCCAGCAGCTTGGTTGGCAGCGGGAGTTGGGACACCGGGGAGCTGTTTTTT
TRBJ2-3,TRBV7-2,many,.,CATSVRSTDTQYF,TGTGCCACCTCAGTACGTAGCACAGATACGCAGTATTTT
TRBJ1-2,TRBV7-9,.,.,CASSLHLRGAGYTF,TGTGCCAGCAGCTTACACCTCAGGGGTGCTGGCTACACCTTC
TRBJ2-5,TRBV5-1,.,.,CASSFNRVQETQYF,TGCGCCAGCAGCTTTAACAGGGTGCAAGAGACCCAGTACTTC
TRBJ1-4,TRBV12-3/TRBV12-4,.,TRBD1,CASSIDRGVLGEKLFF,TGTGCCAGCAGTATAGACAGGGGGGTTCTGGGTGAAAAACTGTTTTTT
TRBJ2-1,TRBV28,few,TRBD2,CASRLRGGHNEQFF,TGTGCCAGCAGACTGCGGGGGGGCCACAATGAGCAGTTCTTC
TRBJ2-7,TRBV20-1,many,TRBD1,CSAESSRDSSYEQYF,TGCAGTGCGGAGAGCAGCCGGGACAGTAGCTACGAGCAGTACTTC
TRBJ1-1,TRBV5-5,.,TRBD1,CASSSWTGSETEAFF,TGTGCCAGCAGCTCCTGGACAGGGTCAGAGACTGAAGCTTTCTTT
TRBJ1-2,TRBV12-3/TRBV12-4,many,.,CASSFGVNYGYTF,TGTGCCAGCAGTTTCGGGGTCAACTATGGCTACACCTTC
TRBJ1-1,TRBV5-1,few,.,CASSLVEQGAEAFF,TGCGCCAGCAGCTTAGTGGAACAGGGTGCTGAAGCTTTCTTT
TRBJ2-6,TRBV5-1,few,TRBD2,CASSLSGTSGRGANVLTF,TGCGCCAGCAGCCTCTCCGGGACTAGCGGGAGAGGGGCCAACGTCCTGACTTTC
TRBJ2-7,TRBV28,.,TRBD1,CAIGTVSANEQYF,TGTGCCATCGGGACAGTGTCGGCGAACGAGCAGTACTTC
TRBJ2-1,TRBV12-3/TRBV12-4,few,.,CASSLVLRPPEGAQFF,TGTGCCAGCAGTTTGGTGTTGCGGCCCCCTGAAGGTGCGCAGTTCTTC
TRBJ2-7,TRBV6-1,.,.,CASSDATGLAYEQYF,TGTGCCAGCAGTGACGCTACAGGACTTGCGTACGAGCAGTACTTC
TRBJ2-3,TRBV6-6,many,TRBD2,CASSYTSGSTDTQYF,TGTGCCAGCAGTTACACTAGCGGGAGCACAGATACGCAGTATTTT
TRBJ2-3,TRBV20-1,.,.,CSARQWRHTDTQYF,TGCAGTGCTAGGCAGTGGAGACACACAGATACGCAGTATTTT
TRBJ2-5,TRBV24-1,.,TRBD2,CATSDFLDSGGAQETQYF,TGTGCCACCAGTGATTTCCTAGATAGCGGGGGGGCGCAGGAGACCCAGTACTTC
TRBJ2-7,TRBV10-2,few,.,CASSEGRRESYEQYF,TGCGCCAGCAGTGAAGGGAGACGAGAGTCCTACGAGCAGTACTTC
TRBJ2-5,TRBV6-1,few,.,CASTWAKEETQYF,TGTGCCAGCACCTGGGCGAAAGAAGAGACCCAGTACTTC
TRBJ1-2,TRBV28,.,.,CASNARSNGYTF,TGTGCCAGCAATGCAAGGTCGAACGGCTACACCTTC
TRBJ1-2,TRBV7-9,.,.,CASRPTGTYGYTF,TGTGCCAGCAGGCCTACAGGGACTTATGGCTACACCTTC
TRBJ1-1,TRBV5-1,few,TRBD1,CASSSRTGVGSRTEAFF,TGCGCCAGCAGCTCGAGGACAGGGGTAGGGAGTAGGACTGAAGCTTTCTTT
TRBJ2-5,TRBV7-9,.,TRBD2,CASSLAGGERQETQYF,TGTGCCAGCAGCTTAGCGGGAGGGGAAAGGCAAGAGACCCAGTACTTC
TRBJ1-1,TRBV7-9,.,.,CASSLDSPATEAFF,TGTGCCAGCAGCTTAGATTCGCCGGCCACTGAAGCTTTCTTT
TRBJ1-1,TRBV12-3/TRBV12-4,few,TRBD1,CASSPQGELTNTEAFF,TGTGCCAGCAGTCCGCAGGGGGAACTTACGAACACTGAAGCTTTCTTT
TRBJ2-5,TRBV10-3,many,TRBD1,CAIRRDREETQYF,TGTGCCATCAGGAGAGACAGGGAAGAGACCCAGTACTTC
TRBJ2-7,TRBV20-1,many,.,CSARDRSTYEQYF,TGCAGTGCTAGGGACAGATCCACCTACGAGCAGTACTTC
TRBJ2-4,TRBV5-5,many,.,CASSLSWGPSGQNIQYF,TGTGCCAGCAGCCTTAGCTGGGGGCCCTCAGGTCAGAACATTCAGTACTTC
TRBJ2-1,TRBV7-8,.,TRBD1,CASSAGQGAYEQFF,TGTGCCAGCAGCGCCGGACAGGGGGCCTATGAGCAGTTCTTC